Listed here is a single TCR beta chain. No antigen is known for it. Cultured CD4+ T-cell DNA underwent Oncomine TCR Beta short-read sequencing. TCRdb recomputed calls from the PCR reads with MiXCR, one row per CDR3 protein. The sample carries 20,000 to 30,000 distinct CDR3 sequences, about two fifths recorded once. The CDR3 runs to 13 residues. Looked up from germline, CDR1 is MNHEY and CDR2 is SMNVEV (reference sequence). J gave up 3 bases and V 6 bases, and 4 bases lay outside the gene matches. The source of the sample is a study of vaccination and CD4 T cells after COVID-19. The wider study: Comprising six males and four females, the convalescent participants counted two Hispanic individuals among them.

Time point described: late sampling 161 to 241 days after vaccination in a few convalescent patients. Treatment defined: approximately nine-day PBMC culture with coronavirus spike peptide pools or control peptides (ViraFEST assay). Expanded clonotypes were found by TCR sequencing after peptide-pool stimulation (ViraFEST). The TCR was taken from a human donor who had recovered from COVID-19. Here the sequenced sample was CD4+ T cells from blood, cultured in vitro, taken about 7 months after SARS-CoV-2 vaccination. The gene calls are TRBV27 and TRBJ2-5; 7 nucleotides agree with TRBD2. The CDR3 loop reads CASSRDYEETQYF. The CDR3 DNA sequence: TGTGCCAGCAGCCGGGACTACGAAGAGACCCAGTACTTC.